The sequence of this T cell receptor (beta chain) was determined in a study of OX40 agonist ivuxolimab in advanced cancers. Across the study: In this trial design, patients received ivuxolimab intravenously at 0.01 to 10 mg/kg every 2 weeks.

As for this clone: The antigen remains undetermined.

This CDR3 has 14 residues. V lost 6 bases, J lost 4 bases, and 4 bases stayed unmatched. Germline V CDR1 and CDR2: MDHEN, SYDVKM. Assay: immunoSEQ multiplex PCR; the TCRdb copy retains only in-frame clones and omits some. The sample has under 150,000 clones; 75% to 90% are singletons. Whole-study results and caveats: Also showing low normalized T-cell clonal expansion were some of the nonresponders.

The sequence derives from an adult with an advanced solid tumor such as melanoma, head and neck, liver or kidney cancer. Sequencing used CD4+ or CD8+ T cells sorted from blood, obtained in a trial of the OX40 agonist ivuxolimab. The chain is built from TRBV28 and TRBJ2-1, with 9 bases fitting TRBD1. DNA for the CDR3: TGTGCCAGCAGGGGACAGGGAGTATACAATGAGCAGTTCTTC. The encoded protein is CASRGQGVYNEQFF.